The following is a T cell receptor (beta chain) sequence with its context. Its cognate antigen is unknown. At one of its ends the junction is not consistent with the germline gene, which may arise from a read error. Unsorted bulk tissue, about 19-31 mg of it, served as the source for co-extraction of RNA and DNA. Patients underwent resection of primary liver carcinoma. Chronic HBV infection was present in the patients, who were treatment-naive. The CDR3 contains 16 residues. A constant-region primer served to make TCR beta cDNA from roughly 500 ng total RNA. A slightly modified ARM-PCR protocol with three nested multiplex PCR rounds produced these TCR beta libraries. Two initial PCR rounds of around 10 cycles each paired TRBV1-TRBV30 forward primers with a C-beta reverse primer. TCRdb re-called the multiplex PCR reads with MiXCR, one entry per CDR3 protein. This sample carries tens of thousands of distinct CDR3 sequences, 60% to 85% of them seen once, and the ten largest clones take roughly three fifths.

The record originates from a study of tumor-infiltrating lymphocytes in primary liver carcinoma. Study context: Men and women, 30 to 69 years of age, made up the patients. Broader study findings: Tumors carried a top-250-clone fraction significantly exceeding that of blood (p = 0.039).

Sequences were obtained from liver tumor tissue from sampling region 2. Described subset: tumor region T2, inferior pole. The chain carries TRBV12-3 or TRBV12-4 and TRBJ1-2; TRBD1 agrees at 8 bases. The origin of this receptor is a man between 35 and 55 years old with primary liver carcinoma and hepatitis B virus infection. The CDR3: CASSSPHGQGYYSYTF. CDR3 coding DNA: TGTGCCAGCAGTTCCCCCCACGGACAGGGCTACTATAGCTACACCTTC.